This T cell receptor (beta chain) is from a study of blood T cell repertoires in COVID-19. This clone is a singleton in its sample. Some clones are missing from TCRdb's copy, which holds only in-frame ones; the method was immunoSEQ multiplex PCR. The repertoire holds under 200,000 clones, about 88% seen once, with approximately 15% in the top ten. The germline gives CDR1 SGHKS, CDR2 YYEKEE (reference sequence). Trimming took 2 bases from V and 5 from J; bases not matched to a gene: 13. The CDR3 covers 18 residues. Sequenced sample: peripheral blood. The TCR was taken from a man under 40 with active or convalescent COVID-19. The chain is built from TRBV5-5 and TRBJ2-5; 12 bases fit TRBD1. The CDR3 reads CASSFKGQGAPVTETQYF. The CDR3 bases are TGTGCCAGCAGCTTCAAGGGACAGGGGGCACCTGTCACCGAGACCCAGTACTTC.